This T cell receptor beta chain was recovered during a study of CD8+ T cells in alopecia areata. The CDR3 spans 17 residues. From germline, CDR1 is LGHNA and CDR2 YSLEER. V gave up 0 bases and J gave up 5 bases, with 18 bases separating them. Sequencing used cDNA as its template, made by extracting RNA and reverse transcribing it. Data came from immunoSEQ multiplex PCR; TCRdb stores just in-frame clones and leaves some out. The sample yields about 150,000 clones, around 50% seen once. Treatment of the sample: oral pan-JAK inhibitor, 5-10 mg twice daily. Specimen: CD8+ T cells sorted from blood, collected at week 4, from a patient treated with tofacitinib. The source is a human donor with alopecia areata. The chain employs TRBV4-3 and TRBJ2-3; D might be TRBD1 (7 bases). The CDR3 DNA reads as TGCGCCAGCAGCCAAGATCGAGGAGGGGGCGAGGAAGATACGCAGTATTTT. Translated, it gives CASSQDRGGGEEDTQYF.